Below, 14 T cell receptor beta chains from the same sample are listed, as sequenced in a study of cytomegalovirus exposure and HLA in healthy donors. Primers included in the PCR were 60 Vbeta and 13 Jbeta primers. Profiled with immunoSEQ multiplex PCR; TCRdb holds only in-frame clones, not every one. The sample includes roughly 150,000 clones, approximately 86% of them seen just once. Sequencing input: PBMCs. The source is a woman between 50 and 59 years old in good health and CMV-seropositive.

This clone is a singleton in its sample. The CDR3 DNA sequence: TGTGCCAGCAGTTTATCTCCAGGGCGGCACTTGTCCGGGGAGCTGTTTTTT. It is translated as CASSLSPGRHLSGELFF. The chain uses TRBV27 and TRBJ2-2, with D maybe TRBD1 (5 bases). The germline CDR1 and CDR2 sequences are MNHEY and SMNVEV (reference sequence). The CDR3 has 17 amino acids. V was cut by 0 bases and J by 6 bases, with 17 bases left in between.

The genes are TRBV4-1 and TRBJ2-3, with a tentative D call TRBD2 (7 bases). Trimming removed 1 base from V and 6 bases from J, with 17 bases in between. There are 16 residues in the CDR3. Germline V gene data show CDR1 as MGHRA and CDR2 as YSYEKL. The chain's CDR3 is CASSQVGAGEGDTQYF. CDR3 coding DNA: TGCGCCAGCAGCCAAGTAGGAGCAGGGGAGGGTGATACGCAGTATTTT.

V and J are TRBV6-1 and TRBJ1-5, with D unclear. The CDR3 is 13 amino acids. CDR1 and CDR2 from the germline V gene are MNHNS and SASEGT. V was trimmed by 5 bases and J by 0 bases, leaving 5 bases between them. The CDR3 sequence: CASSFYSNQPQHF. The CDR3 bases are TGTGCCAGCAGTTTTTATAGCAATCAGCCCCAGCATTTT.

This sequence joins TRBV7-2 and TRBJ1-1, with D possibly TRBD1 on 5 matching bases. Trimming left V 3 bases short and J 1 base short, with 6 bases between. Germline CDR1 reads SGHTA; CDR2 reads FQGNSA. The CDR3 spans 13 residues. In nucleotides, the CDR3 is TGTGCCAGCAGCTTCGGGGGGAACACTGAAGCTTTCTTT. Translated: CASSFGGNTEAFF.

This clone was counted between two and nine times. This chain connects TRBV10-2 to TRBJ2-7, with a possible D match to TRBD2 (5 bases). The germline V gene encodes CDR1 WSHSY and CDR2 SAAADI. CDR3 length: 13 amino acids. Deletions cut 0 bases from V and 3 bases from J, with 6 bases between. This CDR3 is CASSESRDYEQYF. CDR3 sequence (DNA): TGCGCCAGCAGTGAGTCTCGGGACTACGAGCAGTACTTC.

The V call is TRBV5-6, the J call TRBJ1-1; possible D gene TRBD1, 5 bases. The CDR3 is 13 residues long. V was pared by 0 bases and J by 6 bases, with 9 bases between. In germline, CDR1 is SGHDT, CDR2 YYEEEE. This chain's CDR3 is CASSLGAGAEAFF. The CDR3, as DNA: TGTGCCAGCAGCTTGGGGGCGGGGGCTGAAGCTTTCTTT.

The V and J genes are TRBV11-2 and TRBJ2-2; TRBD2 matches 9 bases. The J segment lost 4 bases and the V segment lost 5 bases, leaving 8 bases of the junction unmatched. Germline assignment: CDR1 SGHAT and CDR2 FQNNGV. This CDR3 is built from 16 residues. The CDR3 nucleotides are TGTGCCAGCAGCCGACTAGCGGAACTCGGCACCGGGGAGCTGTTTTTT. It translates to CASSRLAELGTGELFF.

In this sample, this clone turned up once. The chain recombines TRBV7-2 with TRBJ1-2; a possible D gene is TRBD1 (5 bases). Germline CDR1 SGHTA, CDR2 FQGNSA. The ends were cut back, 5 bases at V and 3 bases at J, with 10 bases in the middle. The CDR3 runs 13 residues. The CDR3 spells CASSPGSHYGYTF. CDR3 nucleotides: TGTGCCAGCAGCCCAGGGTCACACTATGGCTACACCTTC.

This chain links TRBV6-1 with TRBJ1-5; 7 nucleotides agree with TRBD1. J gave up 5 bases and V 5 bases, and 3 bases lay outside the gene matches. Germline V gives CDR1 MNHNS, CDR2 SASEGT. The CDR3 contains 13 residues. Written as DNA, the CDR3 is TGTGCCAGCAGTCAAGACAGGGATCAGCCCCAGCATTTT. Translated: CASSQDRDQPQHF.

This clone has just one count. J is TRBJ2-7 and V is TRBV5-1, with D tentatively TRBD1 (6 bases). This CDR3 comprises 15 residues. The V gene lost 3 bases and the J gene lost 0 bases, with 13 bases spanning the gap. Germline CDR1 and CDR2: SGHRS and YFSETQ. CDR3 DNA: TGCGCCAGCAGCTCAAGGACAGCCCCCTCCTACGAGCAGTACTTC. It is translated as CASSSRTAPSYEQYF.

The CDR3 protein is CASSKPGTDTQYF. As DNA, the CDR3 is TGCGCCAGCAGCAAGCCCGGCACAGATACGCAGTATTTT. The chain employs TRBV4-1 and TRBJ2-3; D is unresolved. Trimming removed 5 bases at V and 1 base at J, with 7 bases between. This CDR3 is 13 amino acids long. The germline V gene has CDR1 MGHRA and CDR2 YSYEKL.

The chain employs TRBV5-1 and TRBJ2-2; the match to TRBD2 covers 7 bases. The CDR3 runs to 15 residues. V trimming: 3 bases; J trimming: 3 bases; junction bases outside the gene matches: 5. Per germline, CDR1 SGHRS and CDR2 YFSETQ. This CDR3 reads CASSSSGGYTGELFF. CDR3 DNA sequence: TGCGCCAGCAGCTCATCCGGGGGGTACACCGGGGAGCTGTTTTTT.

The V gene is TRBV5-6, the J gene TRBJ1-6; 10 bases agree with TRBD1. The CDR3 length is 14 residues. CDR1 SGHDT and CDR2 YYEEEE come from the germline V gene. The J segment lost 9 bases and the V segment lost 3 bases, leaving 3 bases of the junction unmatched. The CDR3 bases are TGTGCCAGCAGCTCCCGGGACAGGGGTTCACCCCTCCACTTT. This encodes CASSSRDRGSPLHF. The whole variable domain, remainder taken from reference TRBV5-6 and TRBJ1-6, is DAGVTQSPTHLIKTRGQQVTLRCSPKSGHDTVSWYQQALGQGPQFIFQYYEEEERQRGNFPDRFSGHQFPNYSSELNVNALLLGDSALYLCASSSRDRGSPLHFGNGTRLTVT.

CDR3 in DNA: TGCACCAGCAGCCAAGATCAAGCAGGGGCAGTAAAGGGGGCCAACGTCCTGACTTTC. Translation gives CTSSQDQAGAVKGANVLTF. This chain uses TRBV1 with TRBJ2-6; the table's D call of TRBD1 was not tested on the DNA. TRBV1 is annotated as a pseudogene. This CDR3 is built from 19 residues.